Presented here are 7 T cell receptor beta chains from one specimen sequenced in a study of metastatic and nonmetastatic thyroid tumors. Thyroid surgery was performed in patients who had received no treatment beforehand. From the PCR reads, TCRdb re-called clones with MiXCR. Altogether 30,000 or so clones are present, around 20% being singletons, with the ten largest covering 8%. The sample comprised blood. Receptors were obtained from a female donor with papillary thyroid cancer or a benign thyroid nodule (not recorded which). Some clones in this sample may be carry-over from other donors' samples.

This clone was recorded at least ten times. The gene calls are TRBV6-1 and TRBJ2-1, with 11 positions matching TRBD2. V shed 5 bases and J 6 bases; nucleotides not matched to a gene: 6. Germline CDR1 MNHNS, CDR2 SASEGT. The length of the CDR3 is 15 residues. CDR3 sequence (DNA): TGTGCCAGCAGTTCCGGGACTAGCGGAATCAATGAGCAGTTCTTC. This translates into CASSSGTSGINEQFF.

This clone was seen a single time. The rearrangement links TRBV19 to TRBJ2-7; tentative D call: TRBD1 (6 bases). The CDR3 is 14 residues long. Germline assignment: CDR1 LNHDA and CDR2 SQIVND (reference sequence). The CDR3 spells CASSIGQRTYAQYV. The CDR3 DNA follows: TGTGCCAGCAGTATAGGACAGCGAACATACGCGCAGTACGTC.

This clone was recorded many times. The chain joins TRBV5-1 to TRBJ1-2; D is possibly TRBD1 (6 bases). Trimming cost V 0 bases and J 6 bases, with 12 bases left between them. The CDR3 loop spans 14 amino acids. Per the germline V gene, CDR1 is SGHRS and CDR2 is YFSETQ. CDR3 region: CASSLDAGANGYTF. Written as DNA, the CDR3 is TGCGCCAGCAGCTTGGATGCGGGGGCGAATGGCTACACCTTC.

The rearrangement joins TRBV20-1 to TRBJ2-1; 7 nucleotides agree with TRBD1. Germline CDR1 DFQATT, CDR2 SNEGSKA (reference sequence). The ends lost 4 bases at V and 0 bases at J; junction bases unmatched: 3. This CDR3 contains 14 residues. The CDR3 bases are TGCAGTGCTAAAGACAGGGTCTCCTACAATGAGCAGTTCTTC. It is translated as CSAKDRVSYNEQFF.

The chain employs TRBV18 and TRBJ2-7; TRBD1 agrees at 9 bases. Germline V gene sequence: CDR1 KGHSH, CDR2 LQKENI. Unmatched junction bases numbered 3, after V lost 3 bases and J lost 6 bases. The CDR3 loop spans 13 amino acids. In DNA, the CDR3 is TGTGCCAGCTCACCCTGGACAGGGGTCGAGCAGTACTTC. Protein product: CASSPWTGVEQYF.

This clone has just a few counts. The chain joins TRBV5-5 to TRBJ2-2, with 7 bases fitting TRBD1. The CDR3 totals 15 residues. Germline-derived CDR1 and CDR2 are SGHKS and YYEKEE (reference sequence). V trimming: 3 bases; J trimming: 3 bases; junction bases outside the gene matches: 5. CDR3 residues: CASSSQGSDTGELFF. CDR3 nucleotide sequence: TGTGCCAGCAGCTCACAGGGGTCTGACACCGGGGAGCTGTTTTTT.

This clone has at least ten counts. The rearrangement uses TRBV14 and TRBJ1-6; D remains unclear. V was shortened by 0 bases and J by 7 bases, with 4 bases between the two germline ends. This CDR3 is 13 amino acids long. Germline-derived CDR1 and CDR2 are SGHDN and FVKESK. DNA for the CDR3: TGTGCCAGCAGCCAAGATTGGAATTCACCCCTCCACTTT. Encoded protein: CASSQDWNSPLHF.